What follows describes a single T cell receptor beta chain. Time point: pre-sensitization, week 0. Treatment noted: therapeutic diphenylcyclopropenone sensitization with weekly scalp DPC. Before extraction, the whole blood was not fractionated, and total RNA was taken from it. This sample is drawn from a study of human T cells and chemical hapten exposure. TCRdb re-analysed the RACE reads in MiXCR, keeping a single row per CDR3 protein. The top ten clones hold 1.5% to 2.5% of a sample with tens of thousands of distinct CDR3 sequences, around 12% of them seen once. With 6 bases clipped from V and 3 bases from J, the junction kept 7 bases outside the gene matches. Germline CDR1 is SQVTM and CDR2 is ANQGSEA. The CDR3 has 14 residues.

The receptor was isolated from a woman aged 40 to 50 with alopecia areata. Some clones in this sample may be carry-over from other donors' samples. Specimen: whole blood, collected in connection with sensitization to the hapten diphenylcyclopropenone (DPC). V is TRBV29-1 and J is TRBJ2-3; TRBD2 matches 9 bases. This CDR3 is CSVRLAVRTDTQYF. The CDR3 nucleotides are TGCAGCGTCCGACTAGCGGTGAGGACAGATACGCAGTATTTT.